The 24 T cell receptor beta chains reported below all come from one sample, sequenced in a study of cytotoxic CD8 clonotypes in ibrutinib-treated CLL. Produced via immunoSEQ multiplex PCR; TCRdb's table is partial and in-frame only. The sample records 200,000 to 250,000 clones, more than 65% being singletons. The input for sequencing was PBMCs, taken after 12 months of ibrutinib treatment. The receptors shown here come from a human donor with chronic lymphocytic leukemia.

This rearrangement joins TRBV5-1 to TRBJ2-3; a possible D gene is TRBD1 (5 bases). The V gene lost 2 bases and the J gene lost 0 bases, with 7 bases spanning the gap. The germline CDR1 and CDR2 sequences are SGHRS and YFSETQ. The CDR3 has 14 amino acids. CDR3 sequence (DNA): TGCGCCAGCAGCTTATCAGGGAGCACAGATACGCAGTATTTT. Translating it yields CASSLSGSTDTQYF. The whole variable domain, filled in from reference TRBV5-1 and TRBJ2-3, reads KAGVTQTPRYLIKTRGQQVTLSCSPISGHRSVSWYQQTPGQGLQFLFEYFSETQRNKGNFPGRFSGRQFSNSRSEMNVSTLELGDSALYLCASSLSGSTDTQYFGPGTRLTVL.

J is TRBJ2-3 and V is TRBV6-1; D gene ambiguous. Germline V gene lookup returns CDR1 MNHNS and CDR2 SASEGT. This CDR3 is 14 amino acids long. Trimming shortened V by 4 bases and J by 0 bases, and 8 bases separated the two germline ends. CDR3 in DNA: TGTGCCAGCAGTGGATACGGGAGCACAGATACGCAGTATTTT. Its protein is CASSGYGSTDTQYF.

V gene TRBV2 combines with J gene TRBJ1-5, with 7 bases fitting TRBD1. With 9 bases clipped from V and 5 bases from J, the junction kept 1 base outside the gene matches. The germline CDR1 and CDR2 sequences are SNHLY and FYNNEI. CDR3 length: 11 amino acids. CDR3 DNA: TGTGCCAGGGGGACAGATCAGCCCCAGCATTTT. It yields the protein CARGTDQPQHF.

The gene calls are TRBV5-1 and TRBJ1-2; 10 nucleotides align to TRBD1. The V and J ends lost 3 bases and 4 bases, in that order; junction bases with no gene match: 9. This CDR3 is built from 16 residues. The germline V gene encodes CDR1 SGHRS and CDR2 YFSETQ. The CDR3 is CASSSAGTGVGYGYTF. In nucleotides, the CDR3 is TGCGCCAGCAGCTCCGCTGGGACAGGGGTGGGCTATGGCTACACCTTC.

J is TRBJ1-1 and V is TRBV4-2, with D hard to call. The CDR3 totals 14 residues. V lost 3 bases to trimming and J lost 1 base, with 9 bases between them. Germline CDR1 and CDR2: LGHNA and YNFKEQ. CDR3: CASSHIQRNTEAFF. For the CDR3, the DNA is TGTGCCAGCAGCCACATTCAGAGGAACACTGAAGCTTTCTTT.

The chain combines TRBV30 with TRBJ1-5, with a tentative D call TRBD1 (5 bases). CDR1 and CDR2 from the germline V gene are GTSNPN and SVGIG (reference sequence). V lost 0 bases and J lost 2, with 11 bases in between. The CDR3 totals 15 residues. CDR3 protein: CAWSVPGFGNQPQHF. Here the CDR3 DNA reads TGTGCCTGGAGTGTACCAGGGTTTGGCAATCAGCCCCAGCATTTT.

The table lists this clone with a few counts. This chain connects TRBV27 to TRBJ1-5; 9 bases are shared with TRBD1. Germline V gene sequence: CDR1 MNHEY, CDR2 SMNVEV (reference sequence). The CDR3 length is 15 residues. V lost 5 bases to trimming and J lost 5 bases; unmatched junction nucleotides: 7. CDR3 coding DNA: TGTGCCAGCAGTCGCGGACAGGGGAGAGATCAGCCCCAGCATTTT. Translated, it gives CASSRGQGRDQPQHF.

This clone was seen a handful of times. The chain links TRBV18 to TRBJ2-5; no clear D gene. Trimming pared 2 bases from V and 1 base from J, leaving 5 bases between. Germline CDR1 and CDR2: KGHSH and LQKENI. This CDR3 spans 13 amino acids. The DNA of the CDR3 is TGTGCCAGCTCACCAGGGTTCCAAGAGACCCAGTACTTC. Protein product: CASSPGFQETQYF.

CDR3 residues: CASSPPVGSNQPQHF. DNA for the CDR3: TGTGCCAGCTCACCACCTGTGGGAAGCAATCAGCCCCAGCATTTT. This sequence joins TRBV18 and TRBJ1-5; unclear D gene. The CDR3 totals 15 residues. V was clipped by 0 bases and J by 1 base, with 7 bases between them. CDR1 and CDR2 from the germline V gene are KGHSH and LQKENI.

With respect to this clone: Different DNA sequences within this sample yield the same CDR3. The genes are TRBV6-5 and TRBJ1-2; 9 positions agree with TRBD1. CDR1 is MNHEY, CDR2 SVGAGI, per germline. The CDR3 runs 14 residues. Losses at the gene ends were 3 bases for V and 8 bases for J; bases not matched to a gene: 7. CDR3 DNA sequence: TGTGCCAGCAGTTATTCGACAGGGGGATCAGGCTACACCTTC. As protein: CASSYSTGGSGYTF.

There are a few counts of this clone. The V call is TRBV27, the J call TRBJ2-2; 11 bases line up with TRBD2. V lost 6 bases to trimming and J lost 2 bases; unmatched junction nucleotides: 5. The CDR3 totals 16 residues. Germline CDR1 reads MNHEY; CDR2 reads SMNVEV (reference sequence). CDR3 region: CASRFGTSGNTGELFF. As DNA, the CDR3 is TGTGCCAGCAGATTCGGGACTAGCGGAAACACCGGGGAGCTGTTTTTT.

The rearrangement links TRBV7-8 to TRBJ1-5, with a possible D match to TRBD1 (5 bases). CDR3 size: 16 residues. Per the germline V gene, CDR1 is SGHVS and CDR2 is FQNEAQ. V was cut by 5 bases and J by 4 bases, with 18 bases left in between. CDR3 sequence: CASSLGERGGNQPQHF. For the CDR3, the DNA is TGTGCCAGCAGCCTCGGGGAGCGGGGGGGAAATCAGCCCCAGCATTTT.

This clone was observed a handful of times. V gene TRBV30 combines with J gene TRBJ1-2, with TRBD1 identical over 8 bases. V dropped 0 bases and J dropped 8; count of bases not matched to a gene: 8. The CDR3 contains 14 residues. Germline V CDR1 and CDR2: GTSNPN, SVGIG (reference sequence). CDR3 in DNA: TGTGCCTGGAGTGTACTCCAGGGGGCGGGAGGCTACACCTTC. Amino acid sequence: CAWSVLQGAGGYTF.

This sequence joins TRBV2 and TRBJ2-3; D is unresolved. This CDR3 spans 15 amino acids. V lost 5 bases to trimming and J lost 0 bases, with 12 bases between them. The V gene's germline CDR1 is SNHLY and CDR2 FYNNEI. The CDR3 DNA reads TGTGCCAGCAGTCCGACTGGCACTAGCACAGATACGCAGTATTTT. Encoded protein: CASSPTGTSTDTQYF. Combining the CDR3 with reference TRBV2 and TRBJ2-3 gives the whole variable domain EPEVTQTPSHQVTQMGQEVILRCVPISNHLYFYWYRQILGQKVEFLVSFYNNEISEKSEIFDDQFSVERPDGSNFTLKIRSTKLEDSAMYFCASSPTGTSTDTQYFGPGTRLTVL.

The rearrangement uses TRBV5-1 and TRBJ1-1; unclear D gene. The CDR3 is 12 residues long. Germline lookup yields CDR1 SGHRS and CDR2 YFSETQ. V lost 3 bases and J lost 3, with 6 bases in between. The CDR3 nucleotides read TGCGCCAGCAGCTCGGACGACACTGAAGCTTTCTTT. It codes for CASSSDDTEAFF.

The chain recombines TRBV18 with TRBJ2-2; 10 positions match TRBD1. This CDR3 is 18 amino acids long. Losses at the gene ends were 3 bases for V and 6 bases for J; bases not matched to a gene: 13. Germline V gene sequence: CDR1 KGHSH, CDR2 LQKENI. The CDR3 DNA follows: TGTGCCAGCTCACCCGACAGGGGGCGCGGACAGCGCGCCGGGGAGCTGTTTTTT. Protein product: CASSPDRGRGQRAGELFF.

With regard to this clone: Other nucleotide sequences in the sample specify the same CDR3. The rearrangement uses TRBV6-1 and TRBJ1-2; no clear D gene. CDR3 size: 15 residues. The ends were cut back, 1 base at V and 2 bases at J, with 11 bases in the middle. Germline-derived CDR1 and CDR2 are MNHNS and SASEGT. CDR3 sequence: CASSEGPGLNYGYTF. The CDR3, as DNA: TGTGCCAGCAGTGAAGGTCCGGGGTTAAACTATGGCTACACCTTC.

Many counts were recorded for this clone. The chain employs TRBV4-2 and TRBJ2-7; TRBD1 or TRBD2 may be the D gene (7 bases each). The germline gives CDR1 LGHNA, CDR2 YNFKEQ. The CDR3 extends over 14 amino acids. The V gene lost 1 base and the J gene lost 6 bases, with 13 bases spanning the gap. The CDR3 DNA reads TGTGCCAGCAGCCAAGTTCAGGGGGGGGTCGAGCAGTACTTC. Protein: CASSQVQGGVEQYF.

V gene TRBV4-1 combines with J gene TRBJ2-1, with a possible D match to TRBD1 (6 bases). Between the trimmed V and J ends, which lost 1 base and 0 bases, there was a span of 10 bases. The CDR3 has 16 amino acids. Germline V gene sequence: CDR1 MGHRA, CDR2 YSYEKL. CDR3 loop: CASSQGGLSSYNEQFF. The CDR3 DNA follows: TGCGCCAGCAGCCAAGGGGGGCTAAGCTCCTACAATGAGCAGTTCTTC.

V usage is TRBV29-1 and J usage is TRBJ2-3; 7 nucleotides agree with TRBD1. CDR1 is SQVTM, CDR2 ANQGSEA, per germline. The ends lost 3 bases at V and 5 bases at J; junction bases unmatched: 8. CDR3 length: 14 residues. The CDR3 reads CSVDPTGRQDTQYF. The CDR3 DNA reads as TGCAGCGTTGATCCGACAGGGCGGCAAGATACGCAGTATTTT.

The rearrangement uses TRBV6-5 and TRBJ1-5, with D hard to call. Germline CDR1 is MNHEY and CDR2 is SVGAGI. The length of the CDR3 is 15 residues. The V end lost 5 bases, the J end lost 5 bases, and 16 bases lay between the germline ends. The CDR3 reads CASSPTGGLHQPQHF. CDR3 DNA: TGTGCCAGCAGTCCGACGGGTGGTCTCCATCAGCCCCAGCATTTT.

V gene TRBV12-5 combines with J gene TRBJ1-5; 9 positions match TRBD1. This CDR3 has 14 amino acids. CDR1 and CDR2 from the germline V gene are LGHNT and FRNRAP. Unmatched junction bases numbered 3, after V lost 5 bases and J lost 4 bases. The CDR3 DNA follows: TGTGCTAGTGGTGAGGACAGGGGTAATCAGCCCCAGCATTTT. Its protein is CASGEDRGNQPQHF.

The rearrangement joins TRBV2 to TRBJ2-2, with 7 bases aligning to TRBD1. CDR1 is SNHLY and CDR2 is FYNNEI in the germline V gene. This CDR3 spans 14 amino acids. The junction had 2 bases not matched to a gene; V was cut back by 2 bases and J by 5 bases. The CDR3, as DNA: TGTGCCAGCAGTGAAACAGGGGTAACCGGGGAGCTGTTTTTT. Translation: CASSETGVTGELFF.

This chain connects TRBV6-5 to TRBJ2-3, with 10 positions matching TRBD2. In germline, CDR1 is MNHEY, CDR2 SVGAGI. This CDR3 comprises 13 residues. The junction had 2 bases not matched to a gene; V was cut back by 5 bases and J by 6 bases. Here the CDR3 reads CASSLAGVDTQYF. The CDR3 nucleotides read TGTGCCAGCAGTCTAGCGGGAGTGGATACGCAGTATTTT.